Included here is one T cell receptor beta chain sequence, with context. The antigen it binds to is not known. No much larger clone exists at a distance of one base, and base qualities are not known. In a handful of patients from the biomarker study, an additional sort separated CD25+CD127- cells out of the CD4+ cells. Peripheral blood and lesional scalp punch biopsies were obtained from patients with alopecia areata. PBMCs were isolated by density centrifugation and stained for CD3, CD4 and CD8, and CD4+ and CD8+ T cells were sorted on a FACSAria. As part of a multicenter biomarker study, untreated alopecia areata patients were recruited. Library method: the immunoSEQ multiplex PCR assay. RNA was extracted from all samples and reverse transcribed into cDNA as template for TCR sequencing. SuperScript III was used to make first-strand cDNA, primed with a 2:1 mix of oligo-dT and random hexamers. A synthetic immune receptor repertoire was used to gauge amplification bias, and whatever bias remained was removed computationally. The study's own analysis went as follows. After raw reads were preprocessed to remove errors, the CDR3 was defined following IMGT conventions as running from the conserved cysteine to phenylalanine. To get clonality, Shannon entropy was normalized by log2 of the number of productive unique TCRs and the result was subtracted from 1. CD4 or CD8 identity of scalp clones was inferred by cross-referencing scalp TCRbeta sequences with sorted blood CD4 and CD8 repertoires. Here the immuneACCESS table is served through TCRdb, limited to in-frame sequences with V and J called. Missing clones are a known gap in these copies; in checked studies unresolved V genes cover under half, and the rest lacks a known reason. V and J calls and clone size come straight from that table; D and trimming were deduced from the DNA. The sample table contains about 20,000 clones; only one count was recorded for around 67% of them. The ten largest clones capture roughly 4.8% of the sample.

This record belongs to a study of CD8+ T cells in alopecia areata (dated by TCRdb to the late 2010s). For the wider study: The study used high-throughput TCRbeta sequencing to examine T cell clonal expansion in alopecia areata, in both the C3H/HeJ mouse model and human patients. Human TCRbeta sequencing covered scalp tissue and sorted CD4+ and CD8+ peripheral blood T cells from patchy and totalis/universalis alopecia areata patients and healthy controls. Scalp clonality was compared across normal scalp (n=4), patchy alopecia areata scalp (n=8), and alopecia totalis/universalis scalp (n=8). The RNA source kit depended on sample type: the PAXgene miRNA kit for fixed scalp, the miRNeasy kit for PBMCs, and the RNeasy kit for mouse skin. TCRbeta CDR3 regions were amplified by immunoSEQ multiplex PCR with 35 Vbeta forward and 13 Jbeta reverse primers. General findings and caveats noted by the study authors: Compared with mice, TCR sequences shared between patients were less clear, possibly partly because of HLA diversity across the patient population. Scalp TCR repertoire analysis is complicated because resident alphabeta T cells in normal human skin are also sequenced, whereas mouse skin is dominated by gammadelta T cells. Compared with normal scalp, lesional scalp, particularly in alopecia totalis/universalis, had higher clonality and more expanded CD8+ clones, which suggests antigenic drive.

This TCR was sampled from a human donor with alopecia areata. What was sequenced was CD4+ Tregs sorted from blood.

The CDR3 region reads CASSIERGGQTQYF. The base sequence is TGTGCCAGTAGTATAGAGCGGGGGGGCCAGACCCAGTACTTC. Here the chain combines TRBV19 and TRBJ2-5; 9 junctional bases match TRBD2. For this chain, trimming is 0 bases at the V end and 6 bases at the J end, and the number of junction bases without a gene match is 2. Based on the germline V gene (reference sequence), the CDR1 and CDR2 sequences are LNHDA and SQIVND. The CDR3 covers 14 residues, taking in both the cysteine and the phenylalanine. Only CDR3 DNA remains: 42 bases, in frame from the first base.